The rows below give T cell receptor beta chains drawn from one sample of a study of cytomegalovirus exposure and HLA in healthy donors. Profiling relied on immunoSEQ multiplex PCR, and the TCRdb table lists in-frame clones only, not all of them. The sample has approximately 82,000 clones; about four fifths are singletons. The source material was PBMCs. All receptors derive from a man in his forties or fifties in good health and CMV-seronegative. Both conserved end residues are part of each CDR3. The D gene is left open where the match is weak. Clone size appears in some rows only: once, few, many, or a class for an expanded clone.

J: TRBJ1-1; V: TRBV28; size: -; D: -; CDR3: CASTGSRDTEAFF; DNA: TGTGCCAGCACCGGGAGCAGGGATACTGAAGCTTTCTTT
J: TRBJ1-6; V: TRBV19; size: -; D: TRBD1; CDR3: CASSRRGGTGRSNSPLHF; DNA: TGTGCCAGTAGTCGCCGGGGCGGGACAGGTCGATCGAATTCACCCCTCCACTTT
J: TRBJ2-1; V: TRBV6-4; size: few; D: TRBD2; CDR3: CASSERGGSYNEQFF; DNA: TGTGCCAGCAGTGAAAGGGGCGGGAGCTACAATGAGCAGTTCTTC
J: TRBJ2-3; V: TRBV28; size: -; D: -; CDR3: CASNYGQQGTDTQYF; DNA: TGTGCCAGCAATTACGGACAGCAAGGCACAGATACGCAGTATTTT
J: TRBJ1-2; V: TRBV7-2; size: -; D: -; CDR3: CASSLALTGRYGYTF; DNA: TGTGCCAGCAGCTTAGCGCTCACAGGCCGCTATGGCTACACCTTC
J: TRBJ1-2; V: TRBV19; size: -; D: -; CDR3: CASSIVFPGNYGYTF; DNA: TGTGCCAGTAGTATAGTGTTCCCGGGTAACTATGGCTACACCTTC
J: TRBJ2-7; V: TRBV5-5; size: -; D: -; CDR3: CASSFGTGSKEQYF; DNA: TGTGCCAGCAGCTTTGGTACAGGTTCTAAGGAGCAGTACTTC
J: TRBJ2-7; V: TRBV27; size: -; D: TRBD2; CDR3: CASSLGTKTYEQYF; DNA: TGTGCCAGCAGTTTAGGGACTAAAACCTACGAGCAGTACTTC
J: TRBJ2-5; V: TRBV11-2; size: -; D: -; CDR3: CASSLRRGQETQYF; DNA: TGTGCCAGCAGCTTGCGACGGGGCCAAGAGACCCAGTACTTC
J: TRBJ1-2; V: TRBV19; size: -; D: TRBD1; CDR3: CASSPGASGGDYGYTF; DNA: TGTGCCAGTTCCCCGGGAGCCTCAGGGGGCGACTATGGCTACACCTTC
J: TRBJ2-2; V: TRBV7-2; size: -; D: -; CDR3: CASSSQVTVTGELFF; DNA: TGTGCCAGCAGCTCCCAGGTCACAGTCACCGGGGAGCTGTTTTTT
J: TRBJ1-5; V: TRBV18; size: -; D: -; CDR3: CASSLLEGPDQPQHF; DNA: TGTGCCAGCTCTCTTTTGGAGGGGCCCGATCAGCCCCAGCATTTT
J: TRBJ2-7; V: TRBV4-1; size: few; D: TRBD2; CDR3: CASSQVTGGGAYEQYF; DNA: TGCGCCAGCAGCCAAGTCACGGGAGGCGGGGCCTACGAGCAGTACTTC
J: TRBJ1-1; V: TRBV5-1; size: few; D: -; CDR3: CASSFRTSTRHTEAFF; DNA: TGCGCCAGCAGCTTCCGGACATCTACCAGGCACACTGAAGCTTTCTTT
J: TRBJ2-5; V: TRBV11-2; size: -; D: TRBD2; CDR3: CASSPGLAGAETQYF; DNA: TGTGCCAGCAGCCCCGGACTAGCGGGAGCGGAGACCCAGTACTTC
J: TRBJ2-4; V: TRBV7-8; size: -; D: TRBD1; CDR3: CASSLGQTNIQYF; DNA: TGTGCCAGCAGCTTGGGACAGACGAACATTCAGTACTTC
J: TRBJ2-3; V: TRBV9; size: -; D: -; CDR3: CASSVTRATDTQYF; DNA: TGTGCCAGCAGCGTGACGCGGGCCACAGATACGCAGTATTTT
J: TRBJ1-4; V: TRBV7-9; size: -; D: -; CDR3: CASHPPGGPNEKLFF; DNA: TGTGCCAGCCACCCCCCCGGAGGCCCTAATGAAAAACTGTTTTTT
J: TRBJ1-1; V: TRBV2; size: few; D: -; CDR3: CASSMDSGREAFF; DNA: TGTGCCAGCAGTATGGACAGCGGACGAGAAGCTTTCTTT
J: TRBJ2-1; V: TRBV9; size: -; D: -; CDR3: CASSVGAGQSSYNEQFF; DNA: TGTGCCAGCAGCGTAGGTGCTGGGCAGAGCTCCTACAATGAGCAGTTCTTC
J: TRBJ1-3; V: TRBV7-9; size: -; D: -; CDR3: CAWSGFTIYF; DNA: TGTGCCTGGTCCGGGTTCACCATATATTTT
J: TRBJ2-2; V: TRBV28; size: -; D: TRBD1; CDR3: CASSQGAANTGELFF; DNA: TGTGCCAGCAGCCAGGGGGCCGCGAACACCGGGGAGCTGTTTTTT
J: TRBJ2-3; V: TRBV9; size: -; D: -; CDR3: CASSSQGAGGPTDTQYF; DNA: TGTGCCAGCAGCTCCCAGGGGGCGGGAGGGCCGACAGATACGCAGTATTTT
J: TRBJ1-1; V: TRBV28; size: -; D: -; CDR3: CASSLEGEIDTEAFF; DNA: TGTGCCAGCAGTTTAGAGGGTGAGATAGACACTGAAGCTTTCTTT
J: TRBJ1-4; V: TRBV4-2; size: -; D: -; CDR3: CASSPGTPNEKLFF; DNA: TGTGCCAGCAGCCCCGGGACACCAAATGAAAAACTGTTTTTT
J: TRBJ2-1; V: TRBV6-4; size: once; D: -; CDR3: CASSDSAASYNEQFF; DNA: TGTGCCAGCAGTGACTCGGCGGCTTCCTACAATGAGCAGTTCTTC
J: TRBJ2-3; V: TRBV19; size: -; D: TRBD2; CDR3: CASSLLAPDTQYF; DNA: TGTGCCAGTAGCCTACTAGCGCCAGATACGCAGTATTTT
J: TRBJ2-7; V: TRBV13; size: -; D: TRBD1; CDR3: CASSSDRGLLREQYF; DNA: TGTGCCAGCAGCTCCGACAGGGGGCTCTTGAGGGAGCAGTACTTC
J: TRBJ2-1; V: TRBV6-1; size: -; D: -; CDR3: CASISDKGSYNEQFF; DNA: TGTGCCAGCATCTCGGACAAAGGGTCCTACAATGAGCAGTTCTTC
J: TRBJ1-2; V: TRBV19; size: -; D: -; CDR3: CASSISEGVGYTF; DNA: TGTGCCAGTAGTATAAGTGAAGGAGTTGGCTACACCTTC
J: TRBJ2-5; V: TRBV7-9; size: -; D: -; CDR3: CASSLGPTGETQYF; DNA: TGTGCCAGCAGCTTAGGCCCGACGGGGGAGACCCAGTACTTC
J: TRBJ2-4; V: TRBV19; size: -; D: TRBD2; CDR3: CASSNPGLLAKNSQYF; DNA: TGTGCCAGTAGTAACCCGGGACTATTAGCCAAAAACAGTCAGTACTTC
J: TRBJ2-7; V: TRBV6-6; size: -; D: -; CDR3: CAIGGTFYEQYF; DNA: TGTGCCATTGGCGGGACCTTTTACGAGCAGTACTTC
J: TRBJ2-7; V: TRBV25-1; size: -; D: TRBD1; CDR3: CASTGTGRHEQYF; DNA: TGTGCCAGCACTGGGACAGGGAGACACGAGCAGTACTTC
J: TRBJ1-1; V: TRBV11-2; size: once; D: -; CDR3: CASSLGPGYGTEAFF; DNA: TGTGCCAGCAGCTTAGGTCCCGGGTATGGCACTGAAGCTTTCTTT
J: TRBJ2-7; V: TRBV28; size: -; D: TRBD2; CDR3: CASGTSGREQYF; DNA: TGTGCCAGCGGGACTAGCGGGAGGGAGCAGTACTTC
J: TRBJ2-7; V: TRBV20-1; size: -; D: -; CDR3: CSARSGVEQYF; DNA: TGCAGTGCTAGGTCGGGGGTCGAGCAGTACTTC
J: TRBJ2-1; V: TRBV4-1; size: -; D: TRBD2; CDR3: CASSSGPAGGPDNEQLF; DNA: TGCGCCAGCAGCTCGGGGCCTGCGGGAGGGCCTGACAATGAGCAGCTCTTC
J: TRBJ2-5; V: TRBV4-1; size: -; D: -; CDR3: CASSPRSGFQETQYF; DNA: TGCGCCAGCAGCCCCCGATCGGGTTTCCAAGAGACCCAGTACTTC
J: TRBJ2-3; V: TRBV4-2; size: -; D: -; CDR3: CASSQEGAGHTDTQYF; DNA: TGTGCCAGCAGCCAAGAAGGAGCCGGACACACAGATACGCAGTATTTT
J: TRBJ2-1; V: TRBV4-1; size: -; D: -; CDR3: CASSQGPQSSYNEQFF; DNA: TGCGCCAGCAGCCAGGGGCCACAGAGCTCCTACAATGAGCAGTTCTTC
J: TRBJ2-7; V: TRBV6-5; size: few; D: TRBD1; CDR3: CASSPQGATYEQYF; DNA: TGTGCCAGCAGTCCGCAGGGGGCCACCTACGAGCAGTACTTC
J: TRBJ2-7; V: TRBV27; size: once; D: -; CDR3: CASSNHPHEQYF; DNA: TGTGCCAGCAGTAACCATCCCCACGAGCAGTACTTC
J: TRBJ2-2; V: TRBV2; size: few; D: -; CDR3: CASSPRTANTGELFF; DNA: TGTGCCAGCAGTCCGAGGACAGCGAACACCGGGGAGCTGTTTTTT
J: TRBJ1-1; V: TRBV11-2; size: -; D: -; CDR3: CASSSPRAWTNTEAFF; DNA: TGTGCCAGCAGCTCCCCGAGGGCGTGGACGAACACTGAAGCTTTCTTT
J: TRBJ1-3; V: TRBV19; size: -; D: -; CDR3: CASSMGTSSGNTIYF; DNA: TGTGCCAGTAGTATGGGCACGAGCTCTGGAAACACCATATATTTT
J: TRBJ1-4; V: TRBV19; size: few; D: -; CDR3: CASSPDGGANEKLFF; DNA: TGTGCCAGTAGTCCTGACGGGGGAGCTAATGAAAAACTGTTTTTT
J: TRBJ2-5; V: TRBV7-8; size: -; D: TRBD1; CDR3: CASSLERDSLGYF; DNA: TGTGCCAGCAGCTTAGAACGGGACAGCCTGGGGTACTTC
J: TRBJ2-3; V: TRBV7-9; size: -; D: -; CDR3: CASSFSHRVGGTDTQYF; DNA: TGTGCCAGCAGCTTTTCCCACCGTGTAGGAGGCACAGATACGCAGTATTTT
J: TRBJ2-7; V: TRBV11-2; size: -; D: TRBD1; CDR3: CASSPPGQSYEQYF; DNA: TGTGCCAGCAGCCCTCCGGGACAGTCCTACGAGCAGTACTTC
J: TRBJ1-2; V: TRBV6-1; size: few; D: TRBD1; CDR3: CASSLVQGSGSGYTF; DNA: TGTGCCAGCAGTCTGGTACAGGGGTCCGGTTCTGGCTACACCTTC
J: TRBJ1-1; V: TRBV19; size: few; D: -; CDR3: CASSPRVGGREF; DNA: TGTGCCAGTAGTCCCCGGGTCGGGGGAAGAGAATTT
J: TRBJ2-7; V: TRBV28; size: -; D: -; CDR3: CASSFPPSFGGKPRSSSYEQYF; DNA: TGTGCCAGCAGTTTTCCCCCGTCATTCGGAGGAAAACCCCGATCGAGCTCCTACGAGCAGTACTTC
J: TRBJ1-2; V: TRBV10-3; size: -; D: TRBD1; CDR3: CAISEIQGARGYTF; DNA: TGTGCCATCAGTGAGATTCAGGGGGCAAGGGGCTACACCTTC
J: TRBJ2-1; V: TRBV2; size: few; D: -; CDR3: CASSQTSNGEQFF; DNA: TGTGCCAGCAGCCAGACTAGTAACGGTGAGCAGTTCTTC
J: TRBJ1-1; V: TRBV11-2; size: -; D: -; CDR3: CASSLLKGGITEAFF; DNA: TGTGCCAGCAGCTTATTAAAGGGAGGGATCACTGAAGCTTTCTTT
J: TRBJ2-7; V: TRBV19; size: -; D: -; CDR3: CASSILGQPYEQYF; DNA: TGTGCCAGTAGTATCCTAGGACAGCCCTACGAGCAGTACTTC
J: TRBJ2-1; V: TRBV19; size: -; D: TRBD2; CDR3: CASTLAGGSYNEQFF; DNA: TGTGCCAGTACCTTAGCGGGAGGGAGCTACAATGAGCAGTTCTTC
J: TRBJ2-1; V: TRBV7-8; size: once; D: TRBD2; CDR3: CASSLRVAGGIFPDNEQFF; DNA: TGTGCCAGCAGCTTAAGGGTAGCGGGAGGAATTTTTCCTGACAATGAGCAGTTCTTC